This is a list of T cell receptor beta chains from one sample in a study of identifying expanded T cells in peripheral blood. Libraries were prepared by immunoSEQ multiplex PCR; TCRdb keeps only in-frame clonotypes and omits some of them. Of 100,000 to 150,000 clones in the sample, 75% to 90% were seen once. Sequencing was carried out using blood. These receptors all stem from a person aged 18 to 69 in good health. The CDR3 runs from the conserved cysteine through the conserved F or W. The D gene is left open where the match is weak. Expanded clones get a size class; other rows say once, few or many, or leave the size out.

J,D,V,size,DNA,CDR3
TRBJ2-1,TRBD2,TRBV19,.,TGTGCCAGTAGTATATCTAGCGGAGACTCCTACAATGAGCAGTTCTTC,CASSISSGDSYNEQFF
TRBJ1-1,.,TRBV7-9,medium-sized,TGTGCCAGCAGCGGAGAAACAGGGTTGGCCACTGAAGCTTTCTTT,CASSGETGLATEAFF
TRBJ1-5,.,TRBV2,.,TGTGCCAGCAGTGAAAGGGGCCGAGATCAGCCCCAGCATTTT,CASSERGRDQPQHF
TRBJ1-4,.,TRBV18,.,TGTGCCAGCTCACCAATGCCCAGCCATGAAAAACTGTTTTTT,CASSPMPSHEKLFF
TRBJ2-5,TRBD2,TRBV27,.,TGTGCCAGCAGTGCGCGACTAGCGGGAGTCGGAGAGACCCAGTACTTC,CASSARLAGVGETQYF
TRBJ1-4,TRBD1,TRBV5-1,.,TGCGCCAGCAGCGCGACAGGGGCCTCCCGAGAAAAACTGTTTTTT,CASSATGASREKLFF
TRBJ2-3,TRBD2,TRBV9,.,TGTGCCAGCAGCGTAGGGTCTAGCGGGGGGGATACGCAGTATTTT,CASSVGSSGGDTQYF
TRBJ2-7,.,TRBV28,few,TGTGCCAGCAACAAGGGAGGGGACAGGCTCTACGAGCAGTACTTC,CASNKGGDRLYEQYF
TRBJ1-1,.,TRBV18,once,TGTGCCAGCTCACCTAAGGACAGTCGAACAGATGAAGCTTTCTTT,CASSPKDSRTDEAFF
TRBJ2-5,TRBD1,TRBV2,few,TGTGCCACCGCCGCTAGGGACAGGGAGACCCAGTACTTC,CATAARDRETQYF
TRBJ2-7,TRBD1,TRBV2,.,TGTGCCAGCAGTGAAGGTAGGGGGCCTTGGTACGAGCAGTACTTC,CASSEGRGPWYEQYF
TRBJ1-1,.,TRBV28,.,TGTGCCAGCAGCCTACAGATGGACACTGAAGCTTTCTTT,CASSLQMDTEAFF
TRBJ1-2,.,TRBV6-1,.,TGTGCCAGCAGTGGACAGCCCTTGAACTATGGCTACACCTTC,CASSGQPLNYGYTF
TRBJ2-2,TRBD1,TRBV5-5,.,TGTGCCAGCAGCTGGACAGGGGGCGGTAACACCGGGGAGCTGTTTTTT,CASSWTGGGNTGELFF
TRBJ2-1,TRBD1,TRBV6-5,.,TGTGCCAGCAGCTCTGGGACAGCTTTGGTAGAGCAGTTCTTC,CASSSGTALVEQFF
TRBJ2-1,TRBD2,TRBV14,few,TGTGCCAGCAGCCAAGAGGGGGCTAGCGGGGAGGATGAGCAGTTCTTC,CASSQEGASGEDEQFF
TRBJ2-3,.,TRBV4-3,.,TGCGCCAGCAGCCAAGAGGGGGCGTCAGATACGCAGTATTTT,CASSQEGASDTQYF
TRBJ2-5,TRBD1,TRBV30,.,TGTGCCTGGAAACAGGGGAACCAAGAGACCCAGTACTTC,CAWKQGNQETQYF
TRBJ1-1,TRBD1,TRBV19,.,TGTGCCAGTAGGGTGCGGTACAGGGGAGACACTGAAGCTTTCTTT,CASRVRYRGDTEAFF
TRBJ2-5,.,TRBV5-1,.,TGCGCCAGCAGCTTGGGAGGCAGGGGTGGAGAGACCCAGTACTTC,CASSLGGRGGETQYF
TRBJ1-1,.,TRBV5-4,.,TGTGCCAGCAGATTACTGTTGAACACTGAAGCTTTCTTT,CASRLLLNTEAFF
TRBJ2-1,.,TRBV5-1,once,TGCGCCAGCAGCTGGCTAGGGCCCCACGAAGACAATGAGCAGTTCTTC,CASSWLGPHEDNEQFF
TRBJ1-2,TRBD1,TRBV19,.,TGTGCCAGTAGTATGGCACAGGGGGCGCATGCAGTCGGCTACACCTTC,CASSMAQGAHAVGYTF
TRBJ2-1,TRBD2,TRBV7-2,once,TGTGCCAGCAGCTTAGCCTTTGGGCGGGGGTCGAATGAGCAGTTCTTC,CASSLAFGRGSNEQFF